The clone carrying this T cell receptor beta chain showed up just a few times. The target antigen is unknown. These data come from a study of blood T cells in healthy people across ages. On the study more broadly: Every two T cells gave about one barcoded beta molecule via template switching. Whole-study findings and limits: Unknown CMV status may confound age-related changes in expanded clones.

Primers used in a second PCR of roughly 7 to 11 cycles were a sample-barcoded 5' primer and a J-beta primer mix. Individual samples furnished no less than 2.5 million CDR3-containing paired-end reads apiece. TCRdb reprocessed the 5' RACE reads via MiXCR and lists one record per CDR3 protein. In the table there are approximately 1,000,000 distinct CDR3 sequences, 40% to 50% of which are singletons. Isolating PBMCs gave at least 6.5 million of these cells per sample. This CDR3 contains 15 residues. Germline loops: CDR1 MNHEY, CDR2 SMNVEV (reference sequence). Trimming took 6 bases from V and 2 from J; bases not matched to a gene: 6.

V usage is TRBV27 and J usage is TRBJ2-3; 9 bases are shared with TRBD2. The sample was blood. This TCR came from a woman aged 60-75 years in good health. The CDR3 reads CASSRAGGLTDTQYF. CDR3 bases: TGTGCCAGCAGCCGAGCGGGAGGCCTCACAGATACGCAGTATTTT.